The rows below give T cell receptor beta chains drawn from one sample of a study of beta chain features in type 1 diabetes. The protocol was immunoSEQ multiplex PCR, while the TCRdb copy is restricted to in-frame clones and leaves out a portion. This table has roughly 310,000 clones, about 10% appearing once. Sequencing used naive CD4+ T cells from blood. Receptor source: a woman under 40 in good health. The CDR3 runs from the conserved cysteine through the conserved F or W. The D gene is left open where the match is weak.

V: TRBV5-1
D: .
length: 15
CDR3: CASSLGTENTGELFF

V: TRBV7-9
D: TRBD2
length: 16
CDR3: CASSLQLAGLTDTQYF

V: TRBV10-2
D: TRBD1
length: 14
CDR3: CASRGTESNQPQHF

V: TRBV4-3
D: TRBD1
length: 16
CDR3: CASSQPQGAGTGELFF

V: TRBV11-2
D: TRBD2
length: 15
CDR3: CASSRPGLAAYEQYF

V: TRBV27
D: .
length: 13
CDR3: CASSDSYYQPQHF

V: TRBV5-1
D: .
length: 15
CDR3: CASSLLSGPNTEAFF

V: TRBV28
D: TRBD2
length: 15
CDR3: CASSLGTSGPDTQYF

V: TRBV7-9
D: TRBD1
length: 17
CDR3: CASSLGGGDRGRSEQYF

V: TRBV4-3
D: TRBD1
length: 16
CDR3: CASSPTGGRSNQPQHF

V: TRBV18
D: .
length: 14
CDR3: CASSPTGNRYGYTF

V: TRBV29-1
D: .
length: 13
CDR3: CSFWDTGMAEAFF

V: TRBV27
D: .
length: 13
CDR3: CASSLVGVDTQYF

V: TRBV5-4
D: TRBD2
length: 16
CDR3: CASSGSGRAFLSEQYF

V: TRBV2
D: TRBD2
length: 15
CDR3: CASSKGGTSGRKPFF

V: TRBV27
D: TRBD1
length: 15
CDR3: CASSFGQGVGDTQYF

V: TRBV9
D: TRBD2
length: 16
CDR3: CASSVAGTSGGDEQFF

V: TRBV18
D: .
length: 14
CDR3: CASSPPDTSYEQYF

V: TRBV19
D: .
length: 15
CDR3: CASSIGSSGANVLTF

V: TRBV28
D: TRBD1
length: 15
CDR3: CASSLPAGGQETQYF

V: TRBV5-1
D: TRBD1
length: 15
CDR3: CASNPATGEVHEQYF

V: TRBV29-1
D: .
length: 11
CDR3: CSVVRTDEQFF

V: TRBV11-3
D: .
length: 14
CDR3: CASSSSGTNTEAFF

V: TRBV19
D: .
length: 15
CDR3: CASSIVRAATGELFF

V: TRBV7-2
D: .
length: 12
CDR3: CASSPLSGEQYF

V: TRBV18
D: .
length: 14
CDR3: CASSPVTDNYEQFF

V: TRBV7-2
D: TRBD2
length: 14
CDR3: CASSYLAGDYEQYF

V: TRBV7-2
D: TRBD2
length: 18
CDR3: CASSLEGLAGGPGGELFF

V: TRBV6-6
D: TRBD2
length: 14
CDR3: CASSLADTYNEQFF

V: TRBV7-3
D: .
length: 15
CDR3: CASSPLAAPEYEQYF

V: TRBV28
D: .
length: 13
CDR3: CASSLRGLYGYTF

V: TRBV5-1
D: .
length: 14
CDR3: CASSLRGSTDTQYF

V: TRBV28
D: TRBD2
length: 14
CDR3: CASSPQGLANEQYF

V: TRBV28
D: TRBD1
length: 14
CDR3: CASSDDRVANEQFF

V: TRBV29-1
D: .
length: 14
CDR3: CSVGGGMGINEQFF

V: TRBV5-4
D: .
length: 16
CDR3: CASSLDQDSDYNEQFF

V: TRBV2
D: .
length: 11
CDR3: CASSSGHGYTF

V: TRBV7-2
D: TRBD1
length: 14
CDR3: CASSLGTGYNEQFF

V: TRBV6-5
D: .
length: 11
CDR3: CASSSDGGKYF

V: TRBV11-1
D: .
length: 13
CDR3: CASSLGQVNIQYF

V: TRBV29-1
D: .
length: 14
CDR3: CSVEVSLGAGELFF

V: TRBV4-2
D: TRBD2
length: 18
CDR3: CASSQEISGSLVWNEQFF

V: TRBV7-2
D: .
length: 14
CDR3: CASSLAPMSYEQFF

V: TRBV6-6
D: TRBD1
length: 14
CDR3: CASSFRDRVETQYF

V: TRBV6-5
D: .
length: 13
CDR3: CASSMTVQETQYF

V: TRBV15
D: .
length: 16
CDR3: CATSRGWGTTFYEQYF

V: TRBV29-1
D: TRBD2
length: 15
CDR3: CSVLLPPAGADEQFF

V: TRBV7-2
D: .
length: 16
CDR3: CASSTLGVGSSYEQYF

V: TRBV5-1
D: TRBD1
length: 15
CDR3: CASSFGQGSTEKLFF

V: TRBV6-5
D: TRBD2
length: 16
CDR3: CASSSPASGRFNEQFF

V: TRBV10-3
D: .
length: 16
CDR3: CAISESQPGAGETQYF

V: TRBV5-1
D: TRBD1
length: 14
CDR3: CASSLEGQGGEQFF

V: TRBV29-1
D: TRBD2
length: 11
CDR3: CSSYGRAAQYF

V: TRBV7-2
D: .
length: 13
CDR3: CASRSRGYNEQFF

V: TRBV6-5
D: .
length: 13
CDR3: CASSLSGTGELFF

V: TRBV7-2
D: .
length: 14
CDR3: CASSILQGSDIQYF

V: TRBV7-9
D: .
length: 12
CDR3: CASSLTPTYFTF

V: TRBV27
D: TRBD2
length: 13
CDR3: CASRTSPPYEQYF

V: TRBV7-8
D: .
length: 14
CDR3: CASSLASFTGELFF